The rows below give T cell receptor beta chains drawn from one sample of a study of blood T cell repertoires in COVID-19. Sequencing was performed with immunoSEQ multiplex PCR; in TCRdb, only in-frame clones are kept and a portion is missing. The data contain approximately 210,000 clones, roughly four fifths of them singletons. The sample was PBMCs or T cells enriched from blood (not recorded which). These receptors came from a man aged 40-49 years who had recovered from COVID-19. CDR3s include the opening cysteine and the closing phenylalanine or tryptophan. Each record gives: V gene, CDR3 length, D gene, clone size, J gene, CDR3 protein, CDR3 DNA. A D gene is named only where the DNA matches it firmly. Size tells how often a clone was seen (once, few, many) or the class of an expanded clone, and some rows leave it out.

v_gene: TRBV11-2; len: 13; d_gene: -; abundance: -; j_gene: TRBJ2-3; CDR3aa: CASSLALTDTQYF; CDR3nt: TGTGCCAGCAGCTTAGCCCTGACAGATACGCAGTATTTT
v_gene: TRBV30; len: 12; d_gene: TRBD1; abundance: few; j_gene: TRBJ2-7; CDR3aa: CAWSVGGGEQYF; CDR3nt: TGTGCCTGGAGTGTAGGGGGCGGGGAGCAGTACTTC
v_gene: TRBV28; len: 15; d_gene: TRBD1; abundance: few; j_gene: TRBJ2-7; CDR3aa: CASSSPGQGDEEQYF; CDR3nt: TGTGCCAGCAGTTCGCCGGGACAGGGAGATGAAGAGCAGTACTTC
v_gene: TRBV29-1; len: 14; d_gene: TRBD1; abundance: few; j_gene: TRBJ1-4; CDR3aa: CSVGAGTANEKLFF; CDR3nt: TGCAGCGTGGGCGCCGGGACAGCAAATGAAAAACTGTTTTTT
v_gene: TRBV6-5; len: 16; d_gene: -; abundance: -; j_gene: TRBJ1-1; CDR3aa: CASSYPPGHLNTEAFF; CDR3nt: TGTGCCAGCAGTTACCCACCGGGACATTTGAACACTGAAGCTTTCTTT
v_gene: TRBV30; len: 13; d_gene: -; abundance: -; j_gene: TRBJ1-3; CDR3aa: CAWSVQGGNTIYF; CDR3nt: TGTGCCTGGAGTGTCCAGGGCGGAAACACCATATATTTT
v_gene: TRBV11-2; len: 16; d_gene: -; abundance: -; j_gene: TRBJ2-1; CDR3aa: CASSSRTGSAYNEQFF; CDR3nt: TGTGCCAGCAGCTCAAGAACAGGGTCAGCGTACAATGAGCAGTTCTTC
v_gene: TRBV28; len: 11; d_gene: -; abundance: -; j_gene: TRBJ2-2; CDR3aa: CASSPNGELFF; CDR3nt: TGTGCCAGCAGTCCCAACGGGGAGCTGTTTTTT
v_gene: TRBV7-9; len: 18; d_gene: -; abundance: -; j_gene: TRBJ2-1; CDR3aa: CASSTPTRGLSSYNEQFF; CDR3nt: TGTGCCAGCAGCACCCCGACCAGGGGCCTGAGCTCCTACAATGAGCAGTTCTTC
v_gene: TRBV30; len: 12; d_gene: TRBD2; abundance: -; j_gene: TRBJ2-3; CDR3aa: CAWRAGEDTQYF; CDR3nt: TGTGCCTGGAGGGCGGGGGAGGATACGCAGTATTTT
v_gene: TRBV28; len: 16; d_gene: -; abundance: -; j_gene: TRBJ2-5; CDR3aa: CASSLGPATDQETQYF; CDR3nt: TGTGCCAGCAGTTTAGGCCCCGCGACTGACCAAGAGACCCAGTACTTC